This T cell receptor beta chain was captured by sequencing in a study of T cells in women clearing cervical HPV infection listed by TCRdb under 2018. In the study overall: The cases were about two dozen women with histologically confirmed HPV16-related CIN3 or worse, and 2 of those women had invasive cancers. Among cases, blood sampling occurred a median of about 150 days after lesion detection, with an interquartile range of about 80 to 210 days. In the parent cohort, 10,049 women aged 18 or older were enrolled in Guanacaste, Costa Rica, during about 1993 to 1995 and then followed for approximately 7 years. Cases and controls were matched on age within five years and on year of sample collection. Five blinded duplicates per group were added as quality controls, so that some 60 samples were obtained: 50 or so participants and around 10 replicates. A median age of approximately 30 years was observed in cases versus 37 to 40 in controls, and no significant differences in baseline characteristics were found. HLA typing was available for only a few women, so HLA type could not be excluded as a confounder. Blood from cases was drawn at the visit where the lesion was first identified, while blood from controls was drawn once the infection was no longer detected. The roughly 25 controls were women who cleared a single incident HPV16 infection within 12 months without developing precancer or cancer. Nested within Costa Rica's Guanacaste HPV Natural History Study, an exploratory proof-of-principle case-control study compared TCR repertoires across cervical HPV16 outcomes. Overall study outcomes, separate from this receptor: Because of the cross-sectional design, the study could not determine whether the associations came before infection or resulted from infection, and neither effector/memory subsets nor HPV-specific T cells were isolated. Random forest classifiers combining richness and V gene abundances distinguished cases from controls with an estimated AUC of less than 0.9. TCR repertoire richness was significantly higher in CIN3+ cases than in controls across sequencing depths, while evenness did not differ. Because the number of T cells per sample was unknown, the richness differences could reflect varying T-cell content rather than repertoire biology. TRBV6-7 relative abundance was lower in cases than in controls (around 0.11% versus 0.16%; Bonferroni P = 0.0008).

Every participant had a single incident cervical HPV16 infection, and women with prevalent HPV16 infections were excluded. Cervical HPV DNA was detected with MY09/MY11 PCR, and genotyping was done with dot-blot hybridization. Approximately 16 mL of heparinized blood were centrifuged, and the buffy coat was aliquoted, frozen at -30°C, then stored at -80°C. Genomic DNA was extracted from buffy coat specimens using QIAGEN kits. As encoded in the germline V gene (reference sequence), CDR1 is LNHDA while CDR2 is SQIVND. Trimming leaves V shorter by 3 bases and J shorter by 4 bases, with the junction holding 8 bases beyond the gene matches. Spanning cysteine to phenylalanine, the CDR3 consists of 15 amino acids. Sequencing covers 36 bases of the CDR3, shown here with the frame starting at base 1. TCR beta CDR3 regions were amplified by multiplex PCR from an average of roughly 1,300 ng genomic DNA per sample using the immunoSEQ assay. To correct primer bias, the assay used a complete synthetic TCR repertoire to set an amplification baseline. Amplicons were sequenced on the Illumina platform. The source study handled its data this way. Sequences were error-corrected by clustering with frequency ratios and a modified nearest-neighbor algorithm, then analyzed in the immunoSEQ Analyzer with IMGT gene definitions. At each rarefaction depth, TCR richness and evenness were averaged over 20 rarefaction repeats, and samples with fewer sequences than the depth were excluded. Wilcoxon rank sum tests with FDR correction were used to compare V, D and J gene relative abundances between the groups. Blinded duplicates gave an intraclass correlation of roughly 95% for TCR richness and an average of roughly 82% across some 69 gene segments. Sourced from immuneACCESS, this table was stored by TCRdb with only in-frame sequences that have V and J called. A share of the clones is absent; for the studies checked, an unresolved V gene accounts for under half, and the remainder has no known explanation. For V, J and clone size, that table is used; D and trimming come from the DNA. The sample table includes under 35,000 clones. Around 6.6% of the sample belongs to the ten largest clones.

Concerning this clone itself: Its antigen target is currently unknown. Read data end 3 residues before the CDR3 end; the end is taken from the germline J gene.

The sequenced sample consisted of blood buffy coat. The sequence came from a woman between 18 and 69 years old with a cervical HPV16 infection that either progressed to CIN3+ or cleared (not recorded which). The chain is made from TRBV19 and TRBJ1-2, with TRBD1 identical over 7 junction bases. The CDR3 loop reads CASSIRDSNPYGYTF. The part of the CDR3 DNA that was read is TGTGCCAGTAGTATTCGGGACAGCAACCCCTATGGC.